Included here is one TCR beta chain sequence, with context. Antigen unknown. This specimen comes from a study of cytomegalovirus exposure and HLA in healthy donors. Findings and limits, study-wide: Investigators reported more than 150 TCR beta chains as tied to cytomegalovirus. The tendency of first-cohort TCR clusters to co-occur in the roughly 120 validation repertoires was the finding of a later analysis. Many donors carried some public TCRs, although rarity characterized most TCR sequences. Under in vitro conditions, a few CMV-associated chains were confirmed as specific for CMV antigens.

This table comes from immunoSEQ multiplex PCR, and its TCRdb copy is limited to in-frame clones, with some not included. The table has under 400,000 clones, nearly 90% seen once. The CDR3 loop spans 14 amino acids. Germline assignment: CDR1 MNHEY and CDR2 SVGAGI. Trimming shortened V by 5 bases and J by 7 bases, and 12 bases separated the two germline ends. Specimen: PBMCs. The rearrangement uses TRBV6-5 and TRBJ1-6, with no clear D. The clonotype was recovered from a young man in good health and CMV-seronegative. This CDR3 is CASSQGAGNSPLHF. CDR3 DNA: TGTGCCAGCAGTCAAGGAGCCGGGAATTCACCCCTCCACTTT.